The T cell receptor beta chain under discussion was sequenced for a study of blood T cell repertoires in COVID-19. Study as a whole: Sources were T cells, B-cell-depleted T cells, or PBMCs; the material itself was cDNA or gDNA.

Each participant's cohort was designated according to participant-reported clinical history. Cohort 3 recovered donors had two negative PCRs, clearance, or symptom resolution. Sequencing was performed with immunoSEQ multiplex PCR; in TCRdb, only in-frame clones are kept and a portion is missing. The sample consists of about 250,000 clones, just over 85% of them appearing once. With 7 bases clipped from V and 0 bases from J, the junction kept 4 bases outside the gene matches. This CDR3 has 14 amino acids. Germline assignment: CDR1 MNHEY and CDR2 SVGAGI. V gene TRBV6-5 combines with J gene TRBJ2-7, with 9 bases fitting TRBD2. The sequencing input was PBMCs or T cells enriched from blood (not recorded which). The receptor was isolated from a man younger than 30 who had recovered from COVID-19. Here the CDR3 reads CASTSGLASYEQYF. Here the CDR3 DNA reads TGTGCCAGCACGTCGGGACTAGCCTCCTACGAGCAGTACTTC.